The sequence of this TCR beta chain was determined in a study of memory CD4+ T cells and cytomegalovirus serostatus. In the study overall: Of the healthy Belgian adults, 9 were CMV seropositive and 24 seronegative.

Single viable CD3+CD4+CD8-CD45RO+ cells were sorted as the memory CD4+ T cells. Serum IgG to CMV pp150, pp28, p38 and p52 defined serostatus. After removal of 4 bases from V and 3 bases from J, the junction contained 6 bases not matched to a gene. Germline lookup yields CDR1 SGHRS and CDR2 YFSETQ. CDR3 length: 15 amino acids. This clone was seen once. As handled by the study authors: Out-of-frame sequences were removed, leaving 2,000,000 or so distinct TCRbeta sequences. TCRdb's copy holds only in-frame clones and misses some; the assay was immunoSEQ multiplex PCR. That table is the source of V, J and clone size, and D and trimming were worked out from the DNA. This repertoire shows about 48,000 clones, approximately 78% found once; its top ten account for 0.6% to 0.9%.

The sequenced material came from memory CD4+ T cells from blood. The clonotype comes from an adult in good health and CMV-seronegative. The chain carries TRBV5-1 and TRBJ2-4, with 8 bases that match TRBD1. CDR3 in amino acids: CASSLGTGSKNIQYF. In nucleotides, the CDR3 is TGCGCCAGCAGCCTGGGGACAGGCAGCAAAAACATTCAGTACTTC.